This T cell receptor beta chain was documented in a study of T cell repertoires in cytomegalovirus infection. Study overall: Public TCR beta signatures provided an indication of both CMV infection and a matching HLA type.

Overall study findings and caveats: The study found HLA-C-restricted CMV-specific TCR beta clonotypes dominating the ex vivo response. Carriers of CMV and the relevant HLA type were discriminated by public TCR beta frequency.

With 4 bases removed from V and 6 bases from J, the gap between germline ends came to 10 bases. Per the germline V gene, CDR1 is SGHVS and CDR2 is FQNEAQ. The CDR3 runs 14 residues. This clonotype was recorded many times. Antigen specificity is unknown. TCRdb analysed the reads with MiXCR anew, one entry per CDR3 protein. The sample lists approximately 500,000 distinct CDR3 sequences, roughly 29% seen once, with about 13% in the top ten. This receptor was taken from a human donor in good health (CMV status not recorded). Some clones in this sample may be carry-over from other donors' samples. This sequence joins TRBV7-8 and TRBJ1-6, with D possibly matching TRBD1 (5 bases). The sample comprised PBMCs. The CDR3 nucleotides read TGTGCCAGCAGCTCCGGGACCCTTAATTCACCCCTCCACTTT. Translation gives CASSSGTLNSPLHF.